This T cell receptor (beta chain) was documented in a study of T cell responses to AZD1222 COVID-19 vaccine. Study summary: Second-dose intervals of approximately 4 or approximately 12 weeks were pooled. The study's findings and limits: The donor cohort was predominantly white British with a female majority, and clonal diversity may have been underestimated. The study found Spike-specific TCR breadth and depth rose after two AZD1222 doses. No day 14 peak samples; only post-peak repertoires were characterized.

Per the germline V gene, CDR1 is LGHNA and CDR2 is YSLEER. The V gene lost 1 base and the J gene lost 5 bases, with 14 bases spanning the gap. CDR3 length: 15 residues. Note on this clone: As yet, its antigen is unknown.

Data came from immunoSEQ multiplex PCR; TCRdb stores just in-frame clones and leaves some out. The sample carries around 100,000 clones, around 90% recorded once. This chain links TRBV4-3 with TRBJ1-2, with D maybe TRBD1 (5 bases). The input for sequencing was peripheral blood, taken on day 0 of AZD1222 vaccination. This receptor was taken from an adult in good health. CDR3 nucleotide sequence: TGCGCCAGCAGCCAAGTTTCGGGGCCGTGGTATGGCTACACCTTC. This codes for CASSQVSGPWYGYTF.